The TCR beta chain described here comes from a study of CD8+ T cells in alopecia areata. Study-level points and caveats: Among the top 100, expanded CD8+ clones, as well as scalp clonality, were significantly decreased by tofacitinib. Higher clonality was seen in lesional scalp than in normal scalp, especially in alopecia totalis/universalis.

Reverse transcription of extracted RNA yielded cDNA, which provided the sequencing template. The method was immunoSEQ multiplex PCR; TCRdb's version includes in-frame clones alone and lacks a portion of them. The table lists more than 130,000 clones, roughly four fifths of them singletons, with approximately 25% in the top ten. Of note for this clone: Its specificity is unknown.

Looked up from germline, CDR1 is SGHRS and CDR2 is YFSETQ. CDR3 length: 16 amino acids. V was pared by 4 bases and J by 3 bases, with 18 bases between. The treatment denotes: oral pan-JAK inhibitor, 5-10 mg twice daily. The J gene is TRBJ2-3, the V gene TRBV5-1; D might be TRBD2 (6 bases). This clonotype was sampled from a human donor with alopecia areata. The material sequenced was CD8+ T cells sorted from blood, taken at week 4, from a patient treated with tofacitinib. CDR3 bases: TGCGCCAGCAGCACCGGGGGTGGCGGAGGGACAGATACGCAGTATTTT. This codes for CASSTGGGGGTDTQYF.